This T cell receptor (beta chain) was captured in a study of blood T cell repertoires in COVID-19. Study-wide context: The cDNA or gDNA used as material had been derived from T cells, B-cell-depleted T cells, or PBMCs.

Per the original data handling: Estimated nucleated cell counts came from reference gene primer amplification. The method was immunoSEQ multiplex PCR; TCRdb's version includes in-frame clones alone and lacks a portion of them. V, J and clone size are taken as reported in that table, and D and trimming were inferred from the DNA itself. The repertoire holds 9,500 to 15,000 clones, with around 90% as singletons. The CDR3 covers 15 residues. Germline CDR1 reads LNHDA; CDR2 reads SQIVND (reference sequence). With V trimmed by 8 bases and J by 4 bases, 12 bases remained unmatched. The V and J genes are TRBV19 and TRBJ2-3, with 7 bases that match TRBD2. Sequencing was performed on peripheral blood. This clonotype originated in a woman aged 70-85 years with active COVID-19. The DNA of the CDR3 is TGTGCCAGTGGGAGGGCTACTTTCTCATCAGATACGCAGTATTTT. It translates to CASGRATFSSDTQYF.